This TCR beta chain was sequenced during a study of shared clonotypes between healthy human individuals. Turning to this clone: Its cognate antigen is unknown.

Study-level findings and limits: Owing to a small donor count, the genetic and exposure-history diversity represented was limited.

Trimming took 4 bases from V and 3 from J, leaving 8 bases between them. CDR1 and CDR2 (germline): SGDLS, YYNGEE. CDR3 length: 13 amino acids. Sorted subsets were amplified in replicate PCRs using 200 ng DNA, 32,000 or so T cell genomes. Here immunoSEQ multiplex PCR was the method, and the copy in TCRdb shows in-frame clones only, minus some. The sample has about a million clones, around 74% seen once. The chain employs TRBV9 and TRBJ1-5, with TRBD1 as a possible D gene (6 bases). This clonotype originated in a man younger than 30 in good health. The sample was memory CD4+ T cells sorted from blood. Regarding subset: CD45RA-negative fraction. The CDR3 sequence is CASSRQDNQPQHF. CDR3 sequence (DNA): TGTGCCAGCAGCCGACAGGACAATCAGCCCCAGCATTTT.